The 21 T cell receptor beta chains below were found in one sample sequenced in a study of T-cell memory formation after mild COVID-19. TCRdb itself ran the 5' RACE reads through MiXCR, one entry per CDR3 protein. The table records approximately 12,000 distinct CDR3 sequences, about 14% of them present only once. Sequencing input: PBMCs or a T cell subset sorted from them (not recorded which). The source of these receptors is a man younger than 35 who had mild COVID-19 (a few samples of this study predate the infection). Cell type and time point are not known.

The CDR3 here is CASSLTHRGTNTGELFF. In DNA form, the CDR3 reads TGTGCCAGCAGCTTGACCCACAGGGGGACGAACACCGGGGAGCTGTTTTTT. The chain links TRBV13 to TRBJ2-2; TRBD1 matches 8 bases. Unmatched junction bases numbered 6, after V lost 3 bases and J lost 0 bases. Germline V gives CDR1 PRHDT, CDR2 FYEKMQ (reference sequence). The CDR3 is made up of 17 amino acids.

This clonotype was seen repeatedly, ten times or more. The chain recombines TRBV13 with TRBJ2-2; D is undetermined. V dropped 5 bases and J dropped 5 bases, with 6 bases sitting between them. CDR3 length equals 12 residues. Germline-derived CDR1 and CDR2 are PRHDT and FYEKMQ (reference sequence). The CDR3 DNA sequence: TGTGCCAGCAGCCCCCGGACCGGGGAGCTGTTTTTT. It yields the protein CASSPRTGELFF. The full variable domain, its missing parts supplied by reference TRBV13 and TRBJ2-2, is AAGVIQSPRHLIKEKRETATLKCYPIPRHDTVYWYQQGPGQDPQFLISFYEKMQSDKGSIPDRFSAQQFSDYHSELNMSSLELGDSALYFCASSPRTGELFFGEGSRLTVL.

This clonotype was picked up a small number of times. V and J are TRBV27 and TRBJ2-7; perhaps TRBD2 as D (6 bases). Deletions cut 3 bases from V and 3 bases from J, with 9 bases between. The CDR3 length is 13 residues. Germline V gene sequence: CDR1 MNHEY, CDR2 SMNVEV (reference sequence). The CDR3 nucleotides are TGTGCCAGCAGTTTGATCGGGAGCTACGAGCAGTACTTC. It yields the protein CASSLIGSYEQYF.

This clonotype was picked up many times. The V gene is TRBV27, the J gene TRBJ2-7, with TRBD1 identical over 7 bases. The CDR3 runs 14 residues. Germline V gene lookup returns CDR1 MNHEY and CDR2 SMNVEV (reference sequence). The trim removed 5 bases at V and 3 bases at J, leaving 7 bases unmatched. The CDR3 DNA sequence: TGTGCCAGCAGTAAGGAGACAGGGCGCTACGAGCAGTACTTC. This encodes CASSKETGRYEQYF.

The sample holds many counts of this clonotype. The chain links TRBV4-3 to TRBJ2-1, with a possible D match to TRBD2 (6 bases). From germline, CDR1 is LGHNA and CDR2 YSLEER. V lost 1 base to trimming and J lost 6 bases, with 19 bases between them. CDR3 size: 17 residues. The CDR3 sequence: CASSQGRGRDPPNEQFF. The CDR3 bases are TGCGCCAGCAGCCAAGGGAGGGGCCGGGACCCCCCCAATGAGCAGTTCTTC.

This clonotype was counted between two and nine times. The chain combines TRBV6-2 or TRBV6-3 with TRBJ2-1; D may correspond to TRBD1 or TRBD2 (6 bases each). Per the germline V gene, CDR1 is MNHEY and CDR2 is SVGEGT. The CDR3 totals 16 residues. The V end was cut by 5 bases, the J end by 7 bases, with 21 bases between. The CDR3 sequence: CASSHHIIGGVNEQFF. The CDR3 DNA reads as TGTGCCAGCAGTCACCACATTATCGGGGGCGTGAATGAGCAGTTCTTC.

V usage is TRBV11-2 and J usage is TRBJ2-5; the match to TRBD2 covers 14 bases. J was trimmed by 1 base and V by 3 bases; bases with no gene match: 1. The CDR3 is 16 residues long. Germline values: CDR1 SGHAT, CDR2 FQNNGV. CDR3 DNA sequence: TGTGCCAGCAGCTTCGGGACTAGCGGGGGCCAAGAGACCCAGTACTTC. Its translation is CASSFGTSGGQETQYF.

This clonotype was detected a few times. The chain uses TRBV20-1 and TRBJ2-5; tentatively, D is TRBD1 or TRBD2 (5 bases each). Germline values: CDR1 DFQATT, CDR2 SNEGSKA (reference sequence). With 3 bases removed from V and 5 bases from J, the gap between germline ends came to 16 bases. The CDR3 contains 14 residues. CDR3 bases: TGCAGTGCTAGTATTCGTCACAGGAGGGAGACCCAGTACTTC. Its protein is CSASIRHRRETQYF.

There are many counts of this clonotype. This chain uses TRBV20-1 with TRBJ2-7, with TRBD2 identical over 7 bases. Trimming removed 5 bases from V and 0 bases from J; junction bases left unmatched: 10. The CDR3 has 15 amino acids. CDR1 and CDR2 from the germline V gene are DFQATT and SNEGSKA (reference sequence). The CDR3 nucleotides are TGCAGTGCTCAACGGACTAGTGGTCTCTCCTACGAGCAGTACGTC. As protein: CSAQRTSGLSYEQYV.

This clonotype has ten or more counts. The rearrangement uses TRBV27 and TRBJ2-7; D unresolved. Germline lookup yields CDR1 MNHEY and CDR2 SMNVEV (reference sequence). The CDR3 runs to 13 residues. Trimming left V 6 bases short and J 1 base short, with 10 bases between. The CDR3 protein is CASSHGPSYEQYF. As DNA, the CDR3 is TGTGCCAGCAGCCATGGGCCGTCCTACGAGCAGTACTTC.

This clonotype was counted many times. The rearrangement uses TRBV12-3 or TRBV12-4 and TRBJ1-6, with 8 bases identical to TRBD1. The V segment lost 2 bases and the J segment 0 bases; nucleotides outside the gene matches: 9. This CDR3 has 19 residues. CDR3 sequence (DNA): TGTGCCAGCAGTTTAAATGTCGGGACAGGAGGCTCCTATAATTCACCCCTCCACTTT. This translates into CASSLNVGTGGSYNSPLHF.

This clonotype was seen repeatedly, ten times or more. This chain connects TRBV24-1 to TRBJ2-4; TRBD1 matches at 7 bases. Germline V gene sequence: CDR1 KGHDR, CDR2 SFDVKD. With 7 bases clipped from V and 7 bases from J, the junction kept 6 bases outside the gene matches. The CDR3 runs 13 residues. CDR3 bases: TGTGCCACCAGGGAGACAGGGCGTAACATTCAGTACTTC. Amino acids: CATRETGRNIQYF.

Many counts were recorded for this clonotype. J is TRBJ1-1 and V is TRBV24-1; D gene unclear. V lost 4 bases and J lost 2, with 7 bases in between. CDR3 size: 13 residues. Germline V gene lookup returns CDR1 KGHDR and CDR2 SFDVKD. The CDR3 DNA reads as TGTGCCACCAGTGACATCGAAAACACTGAAGCTTTCTTT. Translating gives CATSDIENTEAFF.

This chain connects TRBV27 to TRBJ2-2; D is perhaps TRBD1 (6 bases). Trimming took 8 bases from V and 4 from J, leaving 14 bases between them. Germline V gene data show CDR1 as MNHEY and CDR2 as SMNVEV (reference sequence). The CDR3 has 14 residues. The CDR3 DNA reads TGTGCCAGCGGACAAAACAGGGTCACCGGGGAGCTGTTTTTT. Amino acid sequence: CASGQNRVTGELFF.

The chain combines TRBV3-1 with TRBJ1-5, with D perhaps matching TRBD1 (6 bases). This CDR3 has 14 amino acids. Germline CDR1 reads LGHDT; CDR2 reads YNNKEL (reference sequence). V lost 4 bases and J lost 5, with 12 bases in between. CDR3 sequence reads: CASSPGQRDQPQHF. CDR3 sequence (DNA): TGTGCCAGCAGCCCCGGACAGCGGGATCAGCCCCAGCATTTT.

There are many counts of this clonotype. V usage is TRBV11-3 and J usage is TRBJ2-2; 7 nucleotides align to TRBD1. The CDR3 is 16 amino acids. Trimming removed 5 bases from V and 4 bases from J; junction bases left unmatched: 10. Germline CDR1 reads SGHNT; CDR2 reads YENEEA. For the CDR3, the DNA is TGTGCCAGCAGCCCTTGGGGGACAGTAGCCACCGGGGAGCTGTTTTTT. Encoded protein: CASSPWGTVATGELFF.

V and J are TRBV5-1 and TRBJ1-4; TRBD1 might be the D (5 bases). CDR3 length equals 15 residues. The germline V and J ends were trimmed by 4 bases and 6 bases, with 16 bases remaining between them. CDR1 and CDR2 from the germline V gene are SGHRS and YFSETQ. The DNA of the CDR3 is TGCGCCAGCAGCCAGAGGACAAGGGAGTATGAAAAACTGTTTTTT. Encoded protein: CASSQRTREYEKLFF.

This clonotype was detected many times. J is TRBJ2-7 and V is TRBV27; tentatively, D is TRBD1 (5 bases). Germline V gene data show CDR1 as MNHEY and CDR2 as SMNVEV (reference sequence). The CDR3 has 12 residues. V was pared by 3 bases and J by 4 bases, with 7 bases between. CDR3 sequence (DNA): TGTGCCAGCAGTTTCCAGGGTTACGAGCAGTACTTC. This sequence encodes CASSFQGYEQYF.

Many counts were recorded for this clonotype. This rearrangement joins TRBV7-8 to TRBJ1-5; D is possibly TRBD1 (6 bases). Trimming shortened V by 4 bases and J by 0 bases, and 13 bases separated the two germline ends. CDR3 length: 16 residues. Germline V gene lookup returns CDR1 SGHVS and CDR2 FQNEAQ. CDR3 loop: CASSSQTGLSNQPQHF. The CDR3 DNA is TGTGCCAGCAGCTCTCAGACAGGACTTAGCAATCAGCCCCAGCATTTT.

The table lists this clonotype with many counts. The chain employs TRBV6-5 and TRBJ2-1; maybe TRBD2 (7 bases). CDR3 length: 15 amino acids. Per germline, CDR1 MNHEY and CDR2 SVGAGI. V was clipped by 2 bases and J by 7 bases, with 15 bases between them. CDR3 DNA: TGTGCCAGCAGTTACAGAGGGGGGGGGAGAAATGAGCAGTTCTTC. This translates into CASSYRGGGRNEQFF.

This clonotype was found many times. This chain connects TRBV27 to TRBJ1-2; D remains ambiguous. CDR1 and CDR2 (germline): MNHEY, SMNVEV (reference sequence). The CDR3 contains 12 residues. The V end was cut by 10 bases, the J end by 8 bases, with 17 bases between. Here the CDR3 DNA reads TGTGCCACCAAAAGGACTTCTGGGGGCTACACCTTC. Residues: CATKRTSGGYTF.